The present T cell receptor beta chain was sequenced within a study of blood T cell repertoires in COVID-19. Germline CDR1 SGHTA, CDR2 FQGTGA. The CDR3 spans 15 residues. Trimming at V came to 5 bases and at J to 7 bases, leaving 11 bases not matched to a gene. As processed by the authors: Cell counts per sample came from amplifying reference gene primers. Sequenced by immunoSEQ multiplex PCR; TCRdb stores in-frame clones only, minus some. The V and J calls and clone size were taken over from that table, and D and trimming were inferred from the DNA. The sample yields 250,000 or so clones, 88% seen once.

The sequenced sample was peripheral blood. This rearrangement joins TRBV7-3 to TRBJ1-1; 9 bases line up with TRBD1. This TCR was recovered from a woman aged 55-75 years with acute or convalescent COVID-19. The CDR3 sequence is CASSGNPGQGSEAFF. The CDR3 DNA follows: TGTGCCAGCAGCGGTAATCCGGGACAGGGCAGTGAAGCTTTCTTT.